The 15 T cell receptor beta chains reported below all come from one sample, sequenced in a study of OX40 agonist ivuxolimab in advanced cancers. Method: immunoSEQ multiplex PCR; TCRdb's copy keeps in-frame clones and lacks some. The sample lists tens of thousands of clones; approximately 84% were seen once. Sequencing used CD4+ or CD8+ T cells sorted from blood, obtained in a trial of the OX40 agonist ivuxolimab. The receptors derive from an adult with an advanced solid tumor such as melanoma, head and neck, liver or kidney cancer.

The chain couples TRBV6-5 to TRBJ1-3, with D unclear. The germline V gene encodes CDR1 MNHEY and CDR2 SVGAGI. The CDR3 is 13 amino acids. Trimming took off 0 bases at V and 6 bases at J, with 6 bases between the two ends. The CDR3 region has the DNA TGTGCCAGCAGTTACTCGAGGGAAAACACCATATATTTT. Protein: CASSYSRENTIYF.

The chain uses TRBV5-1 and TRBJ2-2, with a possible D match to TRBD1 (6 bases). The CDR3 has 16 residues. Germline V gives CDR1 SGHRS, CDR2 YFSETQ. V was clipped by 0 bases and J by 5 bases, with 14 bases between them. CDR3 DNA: TGCGCCAGCAGCTTGGATCTGGGGGCGATTACCGGGGAGCTGTTTTTT. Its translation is CASSLDLGAITGELFF.

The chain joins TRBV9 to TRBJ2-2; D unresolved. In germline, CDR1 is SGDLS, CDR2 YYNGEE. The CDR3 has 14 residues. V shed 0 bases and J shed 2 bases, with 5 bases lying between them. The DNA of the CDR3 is TGTGCCAGCAGCGTAGAGGGCAACACCGGGGAGCTGTTTTTT. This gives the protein CASSVEGNTGELFF.

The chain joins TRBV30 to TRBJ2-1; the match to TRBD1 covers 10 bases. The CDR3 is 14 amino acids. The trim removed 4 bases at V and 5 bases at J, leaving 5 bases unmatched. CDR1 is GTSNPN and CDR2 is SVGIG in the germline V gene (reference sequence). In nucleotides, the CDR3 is TGTGCCTGGATGCGACAGGGGGCGGACAATGAGCAGTTCTTC. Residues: CAWMRQGADNEQFF.

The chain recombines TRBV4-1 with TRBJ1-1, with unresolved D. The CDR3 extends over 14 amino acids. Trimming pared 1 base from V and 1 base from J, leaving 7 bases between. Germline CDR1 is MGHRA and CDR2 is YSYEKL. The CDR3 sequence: CASSQGGPNTEAFF. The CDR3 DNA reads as TGCGCCAGCAGCCAAGGGGGTCCGAACACTGAAGCTTTCTTT.

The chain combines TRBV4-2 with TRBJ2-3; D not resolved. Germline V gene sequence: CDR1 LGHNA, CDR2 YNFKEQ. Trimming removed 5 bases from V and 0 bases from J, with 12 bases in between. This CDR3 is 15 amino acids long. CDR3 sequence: CASSSRQISTDTQYF. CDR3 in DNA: TGTGCCAGCAGCTCCCGGCAGATTAGCACAGATACGCAGTATTTT.

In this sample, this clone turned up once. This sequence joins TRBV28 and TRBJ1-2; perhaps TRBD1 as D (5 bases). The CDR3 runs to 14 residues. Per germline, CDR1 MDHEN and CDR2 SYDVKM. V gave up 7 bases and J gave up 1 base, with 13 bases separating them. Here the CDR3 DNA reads TGTGCCAGCAACCTCGGGGCGGTTAACTATGGCTACACCTTC. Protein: CASNLGAVNYGYTF.

The chain's CDR3 is CASTEAGGLETQYF. In DNA, the CDR3 is TGTGCCAGCACCGAGGCAGGGGGCTTGGAGACCCAGTACTTC. This chain connects TRBV2 to TRBJ2-5, with TRBD1 matching over 8 bases. V shed 7 bases, J shed 5 bases, and the junction held 9 bases outside the gene matches. The CDR3 is made up of 14 amino acids. Germline CDR1 is SNHLY and CDR2 is FYNNEI.

CDR3 sequence: CASSGASGGPTDTQYF. CDR3 nucleotides: TGTGCCAGTAGTGGAGCTAGCGGGGGGCCCACAGATACGCAGTATTTT. The chain uses TRBV19 and TRBJ2-3, with 11 bases identical to TRBD2. V gave up 5 bases and J gave up 2 bases; unmatched junction bases: 6. The CDR3 extends over 16 amino acids. Germline V CDR1 and CDR2: LNHDA, SQIVND (reference sequence). The full variable domain, with the rest looked up from reference TRBV19 and TRBJ2-3, is DGGITQSPKYLFRKEGQNVTLSCEQNLNHDAMYWYRQDPGQGLRLIYYSQIVNDFQKGDIAEGYSVSREKKESFPLTVTSAQKNPTAFYLCASSGASGGPTDTQYFGPGTRLTVL.

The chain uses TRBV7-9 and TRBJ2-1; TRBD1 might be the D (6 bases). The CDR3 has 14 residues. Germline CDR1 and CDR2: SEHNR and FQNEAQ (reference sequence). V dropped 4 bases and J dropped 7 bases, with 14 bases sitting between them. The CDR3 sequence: CASSYTPRGNEQFF. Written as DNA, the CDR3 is TGTGCCAGCAGCTATACACCCAGGGGTAATGAGCAGTTCTTC.

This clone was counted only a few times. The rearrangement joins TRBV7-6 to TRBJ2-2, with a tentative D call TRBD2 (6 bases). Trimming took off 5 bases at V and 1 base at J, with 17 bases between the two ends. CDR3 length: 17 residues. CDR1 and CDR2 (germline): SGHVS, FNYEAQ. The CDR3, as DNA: TGTGCCAGCAGCCCAGGGACCCGGAGGGTGAACACCGGGGAGCTGTTTTTT. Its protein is CASSPGTRRVNTGELFF.

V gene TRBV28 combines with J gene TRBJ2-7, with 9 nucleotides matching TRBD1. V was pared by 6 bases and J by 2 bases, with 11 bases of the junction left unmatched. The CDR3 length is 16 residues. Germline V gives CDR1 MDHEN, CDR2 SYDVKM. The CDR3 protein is CASSPLAGQGPYEQYF. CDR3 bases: TGTGCCAGCAGCCCCCTGGCGGGACAGGGCCCCTACGAGCAGTACTTC.

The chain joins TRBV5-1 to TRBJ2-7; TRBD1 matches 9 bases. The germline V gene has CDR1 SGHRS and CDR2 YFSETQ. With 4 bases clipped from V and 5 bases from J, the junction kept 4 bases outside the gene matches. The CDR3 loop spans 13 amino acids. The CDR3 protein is CASSLRDRDEQYF. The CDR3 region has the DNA TGCGCCAGCAGCCTAAGGGACAGGGACGAGCAGTACTTC.

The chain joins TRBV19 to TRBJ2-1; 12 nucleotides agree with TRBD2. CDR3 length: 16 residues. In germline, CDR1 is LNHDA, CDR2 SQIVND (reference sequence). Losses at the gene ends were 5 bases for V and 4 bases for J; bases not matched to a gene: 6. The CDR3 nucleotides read TGTGCCAGTAGTGGAGGACTAGCGGGATTTTACAATGAGCAGTTCTTC. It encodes CASSGGLAGFYNEQFF.

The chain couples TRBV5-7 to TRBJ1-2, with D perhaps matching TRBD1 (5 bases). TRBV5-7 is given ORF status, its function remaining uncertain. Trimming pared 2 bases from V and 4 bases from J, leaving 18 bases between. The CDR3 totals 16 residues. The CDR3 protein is CASSFRSSAGCYGYTF. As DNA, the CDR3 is TGTGCCAGCAGCTTTCGGAGTTCTGCAGGGTGCTATGGCTACACCTTC.